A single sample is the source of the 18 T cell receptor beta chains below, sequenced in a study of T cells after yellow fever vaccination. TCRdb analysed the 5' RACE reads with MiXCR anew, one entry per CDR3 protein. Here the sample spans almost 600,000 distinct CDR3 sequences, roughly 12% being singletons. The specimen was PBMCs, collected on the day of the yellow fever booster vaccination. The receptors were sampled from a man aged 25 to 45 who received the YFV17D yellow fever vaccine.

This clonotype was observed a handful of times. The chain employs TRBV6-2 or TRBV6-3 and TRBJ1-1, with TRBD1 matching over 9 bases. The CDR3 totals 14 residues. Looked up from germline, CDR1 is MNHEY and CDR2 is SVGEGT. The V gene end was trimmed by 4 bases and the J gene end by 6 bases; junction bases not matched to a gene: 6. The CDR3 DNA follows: TGTGCCAGCAGTTTTTCCGGGACAGGGCCTGAAGCTTTCTTT. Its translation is CASSFSGTGPEAFF.

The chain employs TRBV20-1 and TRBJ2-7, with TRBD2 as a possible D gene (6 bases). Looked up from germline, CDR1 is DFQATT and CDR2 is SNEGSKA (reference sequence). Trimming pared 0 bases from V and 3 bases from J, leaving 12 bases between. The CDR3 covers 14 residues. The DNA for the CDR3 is TGCAGTGCTAGAGATAGACTAGGAAACTACGAGCAGTACTTC. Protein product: CSARDRLGNYEQYF.

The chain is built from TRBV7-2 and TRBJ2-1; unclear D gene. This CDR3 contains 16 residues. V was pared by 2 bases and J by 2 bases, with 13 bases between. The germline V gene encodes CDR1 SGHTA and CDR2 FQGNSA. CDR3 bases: TGTGCCAGCAGCTTAACGGGCGGTTTGACCTACAATGAGCAGTTCTTC. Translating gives CASSLTGGLTYNEQFF. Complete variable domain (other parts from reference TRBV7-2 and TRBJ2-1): GAGVSQSPSNKVTEKGKDVELRCDPISGHTALYWYRQSLGQGLEFLIYFQGNSAPDKSGLPSDRFSAERTGGSVSTLTIQRTQQEDSAVYLCASSLTGGLTYNEQFFGPGTRLTVL.

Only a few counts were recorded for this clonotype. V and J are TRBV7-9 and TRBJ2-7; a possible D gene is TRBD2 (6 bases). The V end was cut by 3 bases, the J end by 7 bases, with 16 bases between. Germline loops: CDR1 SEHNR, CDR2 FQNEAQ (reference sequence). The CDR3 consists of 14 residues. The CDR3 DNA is TGTGCCAGCAGCTTTAGCGCGGGGCTCGGGGAGCAGTACTTC. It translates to CASSFSAGLGEQYF.

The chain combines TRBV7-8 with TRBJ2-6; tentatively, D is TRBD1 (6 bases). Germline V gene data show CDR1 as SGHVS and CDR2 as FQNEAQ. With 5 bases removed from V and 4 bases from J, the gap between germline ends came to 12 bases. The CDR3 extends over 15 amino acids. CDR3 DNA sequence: TGTGCCAGCAGCATACAGGGTTACGGGGCCAACGTCCTGACTTTC. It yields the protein CASSIQGYGANVLTF.

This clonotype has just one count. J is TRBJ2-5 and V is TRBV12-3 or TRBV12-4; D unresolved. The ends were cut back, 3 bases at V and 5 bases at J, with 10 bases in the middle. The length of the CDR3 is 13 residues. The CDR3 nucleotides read TGTGCCAGCAGTTTTTTCAGGTTTGAGACCCAGTACTTC. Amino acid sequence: CASSFFRFETQYF.

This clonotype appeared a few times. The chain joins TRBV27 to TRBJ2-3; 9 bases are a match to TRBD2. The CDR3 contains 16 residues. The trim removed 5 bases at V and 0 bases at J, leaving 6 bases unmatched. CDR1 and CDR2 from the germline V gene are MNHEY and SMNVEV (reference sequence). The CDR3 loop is CASSPLAGVSTDTQYF. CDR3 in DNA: TGTGCCAGCAGTCCGTTAGCGGGAGTGAGCACAGATACGCAGTATTTT.

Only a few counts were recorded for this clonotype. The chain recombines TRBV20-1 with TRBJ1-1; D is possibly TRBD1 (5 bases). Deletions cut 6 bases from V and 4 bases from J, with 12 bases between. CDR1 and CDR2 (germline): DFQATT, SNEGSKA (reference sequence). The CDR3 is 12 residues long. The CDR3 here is CSAGGGSTEAFF. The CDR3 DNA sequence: TGCAGTGCCGGGGGGGGTAGCACTGAAGCTTTCTTT.

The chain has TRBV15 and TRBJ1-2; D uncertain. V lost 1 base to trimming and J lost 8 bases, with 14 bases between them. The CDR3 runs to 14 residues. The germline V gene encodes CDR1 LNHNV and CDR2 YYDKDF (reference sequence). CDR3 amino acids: CATSRGSSPVGYTF. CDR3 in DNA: TGTGCCACCAGCAGAGGAAGTTCTCCAGTCGGCTACACCTTC.

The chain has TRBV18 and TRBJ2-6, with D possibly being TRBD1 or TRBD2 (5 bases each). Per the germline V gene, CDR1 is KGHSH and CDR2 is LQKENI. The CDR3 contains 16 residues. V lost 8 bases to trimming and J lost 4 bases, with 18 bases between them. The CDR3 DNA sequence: TGTGCCAGCACCTGGGACCTAAGGAAAGGGGCCAACGTCCTGACTTTC. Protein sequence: CASTWDLRKGANVLTF.

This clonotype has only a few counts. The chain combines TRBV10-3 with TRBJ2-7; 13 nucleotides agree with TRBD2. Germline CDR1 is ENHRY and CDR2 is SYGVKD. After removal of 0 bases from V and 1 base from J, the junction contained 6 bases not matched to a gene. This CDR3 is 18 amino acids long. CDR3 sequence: CAISESLGLAGLSYEQYF. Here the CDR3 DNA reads TGTGCCATCAGTGAGTCTCTGGGACTAGCGGGGCTATCCTACGAGCAGTACTTC.

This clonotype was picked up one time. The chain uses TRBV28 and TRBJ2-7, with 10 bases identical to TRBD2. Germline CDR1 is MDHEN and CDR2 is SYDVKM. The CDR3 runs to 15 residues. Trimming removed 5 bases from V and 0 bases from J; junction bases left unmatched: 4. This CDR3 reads CASSVTSGASYEQYF. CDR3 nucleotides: TGTGCCAGCAGTGTTACTAGCGGGGCCTCCTACGAGCAGTACTTC.

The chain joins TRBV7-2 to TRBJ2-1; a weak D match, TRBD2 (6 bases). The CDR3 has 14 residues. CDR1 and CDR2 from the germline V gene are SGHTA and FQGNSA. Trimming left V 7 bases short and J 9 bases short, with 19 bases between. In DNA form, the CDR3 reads TGTGCCAGCACCCAGGCCGGGAGAAGAGGTGAGCAGTTCTTC. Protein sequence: CASTQAGRRGEQFF.

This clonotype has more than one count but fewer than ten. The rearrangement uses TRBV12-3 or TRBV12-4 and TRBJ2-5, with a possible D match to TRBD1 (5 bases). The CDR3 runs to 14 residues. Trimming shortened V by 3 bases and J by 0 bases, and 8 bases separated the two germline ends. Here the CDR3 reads CASSFHRNQETQYF. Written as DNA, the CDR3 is TGTGCCAGCAGTTTTCACAGGAACCAAGAGACCCAGTACTTC.

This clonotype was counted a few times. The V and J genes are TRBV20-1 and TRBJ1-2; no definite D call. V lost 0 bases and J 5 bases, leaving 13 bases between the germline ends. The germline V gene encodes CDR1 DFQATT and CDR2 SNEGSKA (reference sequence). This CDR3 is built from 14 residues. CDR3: CSARDNGQFYGYTF. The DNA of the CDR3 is TGCAGTGCTAGAGATAACGGGCAGTTTTATGGCTACACCTTC.

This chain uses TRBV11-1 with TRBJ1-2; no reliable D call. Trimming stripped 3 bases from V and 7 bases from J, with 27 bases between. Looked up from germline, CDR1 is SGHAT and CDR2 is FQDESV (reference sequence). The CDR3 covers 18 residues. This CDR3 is CASSFGLTRGQGRFGYTF. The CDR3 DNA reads TGTGCCAGCAGCTTCGGGCTGACGCGAGGGCAAGGGCGTTTTGGCTACACCTTC.

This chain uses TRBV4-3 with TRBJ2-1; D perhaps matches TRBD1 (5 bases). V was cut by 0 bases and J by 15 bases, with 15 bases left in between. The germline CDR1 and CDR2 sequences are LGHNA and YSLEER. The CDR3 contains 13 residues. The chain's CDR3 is CASSQELGQGWFF. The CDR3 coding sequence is TGCGCCAGCAGCCAAGAATTGGGCCAGGGTTGGTTCTTC.

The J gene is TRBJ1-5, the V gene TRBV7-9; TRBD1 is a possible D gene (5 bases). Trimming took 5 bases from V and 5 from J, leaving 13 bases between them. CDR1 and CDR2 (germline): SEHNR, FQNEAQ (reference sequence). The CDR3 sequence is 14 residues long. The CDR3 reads CASSGWGIHQPQHF. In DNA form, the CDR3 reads TGTGCCAGCAGCGGATGGGGGATACATCAGCCCCAGCATTTT. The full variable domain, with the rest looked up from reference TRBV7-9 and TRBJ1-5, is DTGVSQNPRHKITKRGQNVTFRCDPISEHNRLYWYRQTLGQGPEFLTYFQNEAQLEKSRLLSDRFSAERPKGSFSTLEIQRTEQGDSAMYLCASSGWGIHQPQHFGDGTRLSIL.